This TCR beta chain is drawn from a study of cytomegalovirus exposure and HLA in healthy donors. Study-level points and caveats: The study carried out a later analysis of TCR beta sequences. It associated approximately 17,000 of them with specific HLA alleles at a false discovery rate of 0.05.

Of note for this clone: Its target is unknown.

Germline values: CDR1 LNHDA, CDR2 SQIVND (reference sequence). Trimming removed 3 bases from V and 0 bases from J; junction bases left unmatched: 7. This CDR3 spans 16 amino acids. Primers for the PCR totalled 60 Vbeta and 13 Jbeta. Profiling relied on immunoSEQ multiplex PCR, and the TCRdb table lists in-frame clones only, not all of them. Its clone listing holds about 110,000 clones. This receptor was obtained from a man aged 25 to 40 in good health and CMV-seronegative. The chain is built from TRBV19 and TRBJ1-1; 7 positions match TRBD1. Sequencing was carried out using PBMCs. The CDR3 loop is CASSMVQGWMNTEAFF. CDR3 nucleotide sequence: TGTGCCAGTAGTATGGTACAGGGGTGGATGAACACTGAAGCTTTCTTT.